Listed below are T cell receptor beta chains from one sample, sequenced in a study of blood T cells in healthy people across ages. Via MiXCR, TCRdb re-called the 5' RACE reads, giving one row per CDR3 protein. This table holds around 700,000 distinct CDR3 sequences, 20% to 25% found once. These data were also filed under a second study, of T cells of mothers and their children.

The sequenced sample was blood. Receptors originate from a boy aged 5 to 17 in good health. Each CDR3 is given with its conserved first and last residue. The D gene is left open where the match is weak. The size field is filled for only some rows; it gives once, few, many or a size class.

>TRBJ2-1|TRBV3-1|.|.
TGTGCCAGCAGCCAAGCCCAGGGGTATGAGCAGTTCTTC
CASSQAQGYEQFF
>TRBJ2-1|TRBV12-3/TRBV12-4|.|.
TGTGCCAGCAGCCAGGGGGGCCATGAGCAGTTCTTC
CASSQGGHEQFF
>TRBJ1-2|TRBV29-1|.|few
TGCAGCGTCCATTTTAACTATGGCTACACCTTC
CSVHFNYGYTF
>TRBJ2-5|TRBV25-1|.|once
TGTGCCAGCAGTGAGGCTGGGCCTTCCGACCAAGAGACCCAGTACTTC
CASSEAGPSDQETQYF
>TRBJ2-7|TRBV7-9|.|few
TGTGCCAGCAGCTCCGGGACCACTAGCTCCTACGAGCAGTACTTC
CASSSGTTSSYEQYF
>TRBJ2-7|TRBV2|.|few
TGTGCCAGCAGTGAGGCGCTTCGGCAAAACTACGAGCAGTACTTC
CASSEALRQNYEQYF
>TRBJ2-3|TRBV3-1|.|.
TGTGCCAGCAGCCAAGCTTTTGCAGATACGCAGTATTTT
CASSQAFADTQYF
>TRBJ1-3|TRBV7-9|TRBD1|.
TGTGCCAGCAGCGTCGGGACAGACTCTGGAAACACCATATATTTT
CASSVGTDSGNTIYF
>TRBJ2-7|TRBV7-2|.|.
TGTGCCAGCAGCCCTACGGTGGGCGGCGAGCAGTACTTC
CASSPTVGGEQYF
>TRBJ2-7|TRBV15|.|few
TGTGCCACCAGCACCCTCCTGATTGGGGAGCAGTACTTC
CATSTLLIGEQYF
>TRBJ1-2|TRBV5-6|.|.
TGTGCCAGCGGCGGTACAGTTTATGGCTACACCTTC
CASGGTVYGYTF
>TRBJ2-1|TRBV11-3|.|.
TGTGCCAGCAGCCCCCGAAGAGGGGGATATGAGCAGTTCTTC
CASSPRRGGYEQFF
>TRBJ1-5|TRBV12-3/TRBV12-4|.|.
TGTGCCAGCAGTTGGGACGGACCGAATCAGCCCCAGCATTTT
CASSWDGPNQPQHF
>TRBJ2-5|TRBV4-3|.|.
TGCGCCAGCAGCCAAGGCCGGACCGTGTACCAAGAGACCCAGTACTTC
CASSQGRTVYQETQYF
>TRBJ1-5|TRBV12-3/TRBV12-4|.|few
TGTGCCAGCAGTTTAGACATCCCGGGCAATCAGCCCCAGCATTTT
CASSLDIPGNQPQHF
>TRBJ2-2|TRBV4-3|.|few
TGCGCCAGCAGCCAGGCCAGGGGGGGCCGTTTTACCGGGGAGCTGTTTTTT
CASSQARGGRFTGELFF
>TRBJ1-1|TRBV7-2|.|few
TGTGCCAGCAGCCCTACCTTGCAAAACACTGAAGCTTTCTTT
CASSPTLQNTEAFF
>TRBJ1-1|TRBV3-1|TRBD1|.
TGTGCCAGCAGTCAGAACCCGGGACAGGCCCGGGCCACTGAAGCTTTCTTT
CASSQNPGQARATEAFF
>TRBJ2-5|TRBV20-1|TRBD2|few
TGCAGTGCTAGAGATGACAGCGGGAGAGGGGGGGAGACCCAGTACTTC
CSARDDSGRGGETQYF
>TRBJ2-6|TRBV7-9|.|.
TGTGCCAGCAGCTTGTGGGACGCCGAATTCTCTGGGGCCAACGTCCTGACTTTC
CASSLWDAEFSGANVLTF
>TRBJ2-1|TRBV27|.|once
TGTGCCAGCAGTTATAGGGGTTACAATGAGCAGTTCTTC
CASSYRGYNEQFF
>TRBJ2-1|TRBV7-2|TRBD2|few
TGTGCCAGCAGCTTAGAAGGGACTAGCTTCAATGAGCAGTTCTTC
CASSLEGTSFNEQFF
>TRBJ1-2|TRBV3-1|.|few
TGTGCCAGCAGCCAAGATCCGGGGGGCTACACCTTC
CASSQDPGGYTF
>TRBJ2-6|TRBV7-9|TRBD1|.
TGTGCCACCAACCTCCGGGACAGGGGGCTTGGGGCCAACGTCCTGACTTTC
CATNLRDRGLGANVLTF
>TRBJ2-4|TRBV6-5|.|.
TGTGCCAGCAGTCGGCAGGGGTTCAAAAACATTCAGTACTTC
CASSRQGFKNIQYF
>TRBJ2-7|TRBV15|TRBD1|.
TGTGCCACCAGCAGACGGGGGACAGGTCTGGACGAGCAGTACTTC
CATSRRGTGLDEQYF
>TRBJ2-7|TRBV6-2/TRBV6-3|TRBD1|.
TGTGCCAGCAGTTACCGGGACAGGTACGACGAGCAGTACTTC
CASSYRDRYDEQYF
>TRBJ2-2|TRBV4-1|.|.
TGCGCCAGCAGCCAAACGAGGGGGACCACCGGGGAGCTGTTTTTT
CASSQTRGTTGELFF
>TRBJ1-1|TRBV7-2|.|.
TGTGCCAGCAGCTACGACAGGCTAAAACCGAACACTGAAGCTTTCTTT
CASSYDRLKPNTEAFF
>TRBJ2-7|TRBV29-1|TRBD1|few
TGCAGCGTTGTCTGGGACAGGGAGGTCGAGCAGTACTTC
CSVVWDREVEQYF
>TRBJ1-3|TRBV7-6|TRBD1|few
TGTGCCAGCAGTATCGGACAGGCGTTCTCTGGAAACACCATATATTTT
CASSIGQAFSGNTIYF
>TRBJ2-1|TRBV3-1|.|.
TGTGCCACCAGCCATGCCACAGCCGGGACTTCTCCGCTCTTC
CATSHATAGTSPLF
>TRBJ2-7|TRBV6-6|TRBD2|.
TGTGCCAGCAGCACGGGACTAGCGGATAGATACGAGCAGTACTTC
CASSTGLADRYEQYF
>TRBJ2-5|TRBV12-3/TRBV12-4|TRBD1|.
TGTGCCAGCAGGCCCCTCGGGACAGGGAAGGAGACCCAGTACTTC
CASRPLGTGKETQYF
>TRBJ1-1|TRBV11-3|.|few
TGTGCCAGCAGGAACTGGCAGGGGCGGGACACTGAAGCTTTCTTT
CASRNWQGRDTEAFF
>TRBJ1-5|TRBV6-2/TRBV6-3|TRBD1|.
TGTGCCAGCACCTCCGGGACAGGGGTCTCGGGCAATCAGCCCCAGCATTTT
CASTSGTGVSGNQPQHF
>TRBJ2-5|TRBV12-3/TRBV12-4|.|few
TGTGCCAGCAGACCTTCCGGGGGGCGGCGAGAGACCCAGTACTTC
CASRPSGGRRETQYF
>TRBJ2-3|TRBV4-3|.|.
TGCGCCAGCAGCCAAGAAACACAGGTGGATACGCAGTATTTT
CASSQETQVDTQYF
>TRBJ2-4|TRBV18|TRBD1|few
TGTGCCAGCTCGGACAGGGAGACTGCCAAAAACATTCAGTACTTC
CASSDRETAKNIQYF
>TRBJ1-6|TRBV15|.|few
TGTGCCACCAGCAGAGATAAAAGGGCAGGGGATTCACCCCTCCACTTT
CATSRDKRAGDSPLHF
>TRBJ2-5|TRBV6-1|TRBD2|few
TGTGCCAGCAGTCAGGGGACTAGCGGGGGCCTGCGGGAGACCCAGTACTTC
CASSQGTSGGLRETQYF
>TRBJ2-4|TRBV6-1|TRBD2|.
TGTGCCAGCAGCCGGGGACTAGCGGGATCCAAAGCCAAAAACATTCAGTACTTC
CASSRGLAGSKAKNIQYF
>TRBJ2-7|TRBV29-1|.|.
TGCAGCGTTGAGGGGTTGGGATACGAGCAGTACTTC
CSVEGLGYEQYF
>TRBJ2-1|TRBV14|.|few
TGTGCCAGCAGCCGAAATGTTGAGCAGTTCTTC
CASSRNVEQFF
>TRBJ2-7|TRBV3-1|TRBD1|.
TGTGCCAGCAGTCAATCGGACAGGGCCCACGAGCAGTACTTC
CASSQSDRAHEQYF
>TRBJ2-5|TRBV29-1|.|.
TGCAGCGTTGCGGACTATCAGAGGGAGACCCAGTACTTC
CSVADYQRETQYF
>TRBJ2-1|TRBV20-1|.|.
TGCAGTGCTAGAATCGATAGAGGATACAATGAGCAGTTCTTC
CSARIDRGYNEQFF
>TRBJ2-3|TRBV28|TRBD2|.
TGTGCCAGCAGTTTATGGGCTAGCGGGGGCACAGATACGCAGTATTTT
CASSLWASGGTDTQYF
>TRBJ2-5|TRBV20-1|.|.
TGCAGTGCGCTCGGGGATGGGCAAGAGACCCAGTACTTC
CSALGDGQETQYF
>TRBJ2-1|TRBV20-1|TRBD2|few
TGCAGTGCTGCGACTAGCGGGATTCTCAATGAGCAGTTCTTC
CSAATSGILNEQFF
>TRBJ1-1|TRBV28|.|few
TGTGCCAGCAGTTTGTTTGGGGTTAGTAAAGCTTTCTTT
CASSLFGVSKAFF
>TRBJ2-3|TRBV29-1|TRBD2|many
TGCAGCGTTGGCCTACTAGCGACAGATACGCAGTATTTT
CSVGLLATDTQYF